One sample yielded the 30 T cell receptor beta chains listed below, sequenced in a study of T cell responses to AZD1222 COVID-19 vaccine. Libraries were prepared by immunoSEQ multiplex PCR; TCRdb keeps only in-frame clonotypes and omits some of them. The table shows under 100,000 clones, with 90% occurring only once. The material was peripheral blood, obtained on day 0 of AZD1222 vaccination. The receptor set was obtained from an adult in good health.

The chain has TRBV7-2 and TRBJ2-2; no firm D call. This CDR3 is built from 12 residues. Germline-derived CDR1 and CDR2 are SGHTA and FQGNSA. Trimming shortened V by 7 bases and J by 5 bases, and 8 bases separated the two germline ends. The CDR3 DNA reads TGTGCCAGCAACCATTTGACCGGGGAGCTGTTTTTT. Translation gives CASNHLTGELFF.

The chain is built from TRBV18 and TRBJ1-5; D not resolved. This CDR3 contains 14 residues. V gave up 3 bases and J gave up 6 bases, with 12 bases separating them. CDR1 and CDR2 from the germline V gene are KGHSH and LQKENI. In DNA, the CDR3 is TGTGCCAGCTCACCGTTGGGGTCGGGTCAGCCCCAGCATTTT. Protein product: CASSPLGSGQPQHF. The whole variable domain, filled in from reference TRBV18 and TRBJ1-5, reads NAGVMQNPRHLVRRRGQEARLRCSPMKGHSHVYWYRQLPEEGLKFMVYLQKENIIDESGMPKERFSAEFPKEGPSILRIQQVVRGDSAAYFCASSPLGSGQPQHFGDGTRLSIL.

This chain links TRBV5-8 with TRBJ2-1, with 10 bases matching TRBD1. The CDR3 is 15 residues long. Germline CDR1 SGHTS, CDR2 YDEGEE. Germline trimming cut 4 bases from V and 5 bases from J; bases unmatched to any gene: 6. CDR3 protein: CASSARDRGHNEQFF. CDR3 DNA sequence: TGTGCCAGCAGCGCCCGGGACAGGGGACACAATGAGCAGTTCTTC. Together with reference TRBV5-8 and TRBJ2-1, the CDR3 gives the full variable domain: EAGVTQSPTHLIKTRGQQATLRCSPISGHTSVYWYQQALGLGLQFLLWYDEGEERNRGNFPPRFSGRQFPNYSSELNVNALELEDSALYLCASSARDRGHNEQFFGPGTRLTVL.

V usage is TRBV30 and J usage is TRBJ2-6; D unclear. This CDR3 spans 17 amino acids. Looked up from germline, CDR1 is GTSNPN and CDR2 is SVGIG (reference sequence). The V gene lost 0 bases and the J gene lost 0 bases, with 12 bases spanning the gap. The CDR3 nucleotides are TGTGCCTGGAGTGTACACACCTCTATCTCTGGGGCCAACGTCCTGACTTTC. It codes for CAWSVHTSISGANVLTF.

The chain joins TRBV5-8 to TRBJ1-1; D is unclear. Germline lookup yields CDR1 SGHTS and CDR2 YDEGEE. This CDR3 region has 13 residues. V was shortened by 5 bases and J by 1 base, with 9 bases between the two germline ends. CDR3: CASRPGWNTEAFF. Written as DNA, the CDR3 is TGTGCCAGCAGGCCAGGATGGAACACTGAAGCTTTCTTT.

The CDR3 region has the DNA TGTGCCAGCAGTTACGGGGAGGTCGCTGAAGCTTTCTTT. Translation: CASSYGEVAEAFF. This chain connects TRBV6-2 or TRBV6-3 to TRBJ1-1; D is uncertain. With 2 bases removed from V and 6 bases from J, the gap between germline ends came to 10 bases. Germline assignment: CDR1 MNHEY and CDR2 SVGEGT. The CDR3 is 13 residues long.

The genes are TRBV6-5 and TRBJ2-2; TRBD1 is a possible D gene (6 bases). V dropped 7 bases and J dropped 1 base, with 13 bases sitting between them. This CDR3 is 15 amino acids long. Looked up from germline, CDR1 is MNHEY and CDR2 is SVGAGI. As DNA, the CDR3 is TGTGCCAGCATACCGGGACATATGAACACCGGGGAGCTGTTTTTT. This encodes CASIPGHMNTGELFF.

Regarding this clone: Germline is not matched at one junction end, which may reflect a read error. The CDR3 region is CASSQDPSGELFF. CDR3 bases: TGTGCCAGCAGTCAAGACCCATCCGGGGAGCTGTTTTTT. The V and J genes are TRBV3-1 (or the pseudogene TRBV3-2) and TRBJ2-2; D call uncertain. The CDR3 spans 13 residues. Germline loops: CDR1 LGHDT, CDR2 YNNKEL (reference sequence).

The CDR3 spells CASSQMPGEKLFF. The CDR3 nucleotides read TGTGCCAGCAGCCAAATGCCTGGCGAAAAACTGTTTTTT. The J gene is TRBJ1-4, the V gene TRBV3-1 (or the pseudogene TRBV3-2); D gene unclear. The CDR3 runs 13 residues. The germline CDR1 and CDR2 sequences are LGHDT and YNNKEL (reference sequence). The V gene lost 2 bases and the J gene lost 8 bases, with 9 bases spanning the gap.

The genes are TRBV7-2 and TRBJ1-3; TRBD1 is a possible D gene (5 bases). CDR3 length: 16 residues. V was cut by 5 bases and J by 4 bases, with 18 bases left in between. Per the germline V gene, CDR1 is SGHTA and CDR2 is FQGNSA. The chain's CDR3 is CASSPPGRRQGNTIYF. CDR3 bases: TGTGCCAGCAGCCCCCCCGGGAGAAGACAGGGAAACACCATATATTTT.

V gene TRBV24-1 combines with J gene TRBJ2-3; tentatively, D is TRBD1 (6 bases). The germline V gene has CDR1 KGHDR and CDR2 SFDVKD. V lost 4 bases to trimming and J lost 6 bases, with 22 bases between them. The CDR3 length is 17 residues. The CDR3 DNA is TGTGCCACCAGTGAAGGTACAGGGTCTAATACGCTGGATACGCAGTATTTT. Its translation is CATSEGTGSNTLDTQYF.

The chain is built from TRBV4-3 and TRBJ1-2; D call uncertain. V dropped 0 bases and J dropped 4 bases, with 6 bases sitting between them. The CDR3 runs 13 residues. Looked up from germline, CDR1 is LGHNA and CDR2 is YSLEER. CDR3 residues: CASSQEGGYGYTF. CDR3 DNA: TGCGCCAGCAGCCAAGAAGGCGGCTATGGCTACACCTTC.

In DNA form, the CDR3 reads TGTGCCACCAGTGACGGCCCGGGACAGGGGACGAAGCAGCCCCAGCATTTT. It yields the protein CATSDGPGQGTKQPQHF. The chain uses TRBV24-1 and TRBJ1-5, with TRBD1 matching 10 bases. The V gene's germline CDR1 is KGHDR and CDR2 SFDVKD. The CDR3 covers 17 residues. The trim removed 4 bases at V and 7 bases at J, leaving 12 bases unmatched.

This clone has just a few counts. This chain joins TRBV5-8 and TRBJ1-6; no definite D call. The CDR3 is 12 amino acids. In germline, CDR1 is SGHTS, CDR2 YDEGEE. Trimming shortened V by 2 bases and J by 4 bases, and 1 base separated the two germline ends. The CDR3 region has the DNA TGTGCCAGCAGCTTATATAATTCACCCCTCCACTTT. As protein: CASSLYNSPLHF.

The chain links TRBV10-3 to TRBJ2-3; D could derive from TRBD1 or TRBD2 (5 bases each). The germline V and J ends were trimmed by 3 bases and 10 bases, with 20 bases remaining between them. This CDR3 region has 15 residues. CDR1 ENHRY and CDR2 SYGVKD come from the germline V gene. The CDR3 protein is CAISDGDAPRPAQYF. The DNA of the CDR3 is TGTGCCATCAGTGACGGGGACGCCCCCCGTCCTGCGCAGTATTTT.

The DNA of the CDR3 is TGTGCCAGCAGGAGAACAGGGGGCGCCACCGGGGAGCTGTTTTTT. Protein sequence: CASRRTGGATGELFF. The chain links TRBV6-4 to TRBJ2-2, with 9 bases lining up with TRBD1. The CDR3 length is 15 residues. Germline trimming cut 6 bases from V and 4 bases from J; bases unmatched to any gene: 6. Per germline, CDR1 MRHNA and CDR2 SNTAGT.

This chain connects TRBV5-1 to TRBJ2-7; 8 bases agree with TRBD1. The germline gives CDR1 SGHRS, CDR2 YFSETQ. The length of the CDR3 is 14 residues. The V gene end was trimmed by 3 bases and the J gene end by 4 bases; junction bases not matched to a gene: 6. The CDR3 region is CASSSLGQGYEQYF. The CDR3 DNA reads TGCGCCAGCAGCTCCCTCGGACAGGGTTACGAGCAGTACTTC.

The genes are TRBV6-1 and TRBJ1-2, with TRBD1 as a possible D gene (6 bases). The CDR3 sequence is 13 residues long. V lost 2 bases and J 4 bases, leaving 8 bases between the germline ends. Germline CDR1 MNHNS, CDR2 SASEGT. In DNA, the CDR3 is TGTGCCAGCAGTGAACAGGGGCCCTATGGCTACACCTTC. It yields the protein CASSEQGPYGYTF.

The CDR3 loop is CASSRSGTGDKNEKLFF. Here the CDR3 DNA reads TGTGCCAGCTCACGATCAGGGACAGGGGATAAGAATGAAAAACTGTTTTTT. The chain carries TRBV18 and TRBJ1-4; TRBD1 matches at 10 bases. From germline, CDR1 is KGHSH and CDR2 LQKENI. There are 17 residues in the CDR3. The V segment lost 4 bases and the J segment 5 bases; nucleotides outside the gene matches: 10.

The chain joins TRBV5-1 to TRBJ1-5; D is perhaps TRBD1 (5 bases). V lost 4 bases and J lost 2, with 10 bases in between. Germline V gene sequence: CDR1 SGHRS, CDR2 YFSETQ. This CDR3 has 14 amino acids. The CDR3 reads CASSPSTGNQPQHF. Written as DNA, the CDR3 is TGCGCCAGCAGCCCTTCGACAGGCAATCAGCCCCAGCATTTT.

The V call is TRBV20-1, the J call TRBJ1-1; possibly TRBD1 for D (5 bases). Deletions cut 3 bases from V and 2 bases from J, with 13 bases between. The germline V gene encodes CDR1 DFQATT and CDR2 SNEGSKA (reference sequence). The CDR3 is 14 residues long. CDR3 amino acids: CSASPGRSNTEAFF. For the CDR3, the DNA is TGCAGTGCTAGTCCGGGACGGTCCAACACTGAAGCTTTCTTT.

The gene calls are TRBV7-9 and TRBJ2-7; possibly TRBD2 for D (6 bases). There are 14 residues in the CDR3. V gave up 5 bases and J gave up 2 bases, with 13 bases separating them. The germline gives CDR1 SEHNR, CDR2 FQNEAQ (reference sequence). The CDR3 reads CASSRRGGTYEQYF. The CDR3 bases are TGTGCCAGCAGCCGCCGTGGGGGGACCTACGAGCAGTACTTC.

The CDR3 here is CASSHPPGQGPYGYTF. The CDR3 nucleotides read TGCGCCAGCAGCCATCCTCCGGGACAGGGACCCTATGGCTACACCTTC. The rearrangement uses TRBV5-1 and TRBJ1-2; 9 positions agree with TRBD1. Germline CDR1 is SGHRS and CDR2 is YFSETQ. V gave up 4 bases and J gave up 4 bases; unmatched junction bases: 11. This CDR3 is built from 16 residues.

The genes are TRBV9 and TRBJ2-3; D is unresolved. Looked up from germline, CDR1 is SGDLS and CDR2 is YYNGEE. The CDR3 is 14 amino acids. Trimming left V 4 bases short and J 1 base short, with 10 bases between. The CDR3 region is CASSSRTRTDTQYF. The DNA of the CDR3 is TGTGCCAGCAGCTCCAGGACCCGCACAGATACGCAGTATTTT.

The chain has TRBV5-1 and TRBJ1-6; TRBD1 aligns across 11 bases. Germline loops: CDR1 SGHRS, CDR2 YFSETQ. Germline trimming cut 4 bases from V and 9 bases from J; bases unmatched to any gene: 6. The CDR3 consists of 15 residues. CDR3 DNA sequence: TGCGCCAGCAGCATGGGACAGGGGGAAAGTTCACCCCTCCACTTT. Its translation is CASSMGQGESSPLHF.

V gene TRBV30 combines with J gene TRBJ2-7; D may be TRBD2 (6 bases). Germline V CDR1 and CDR2: GTSNPN, SVGIG (reference sequence). CDR3 length: 14 residues. Trimming shortened V by 0 bases and J by 0 bases, and 9 bases separated the two germline ends. The CDR3 reads CAWSVVGGSYEQYF. The CDR3 nucleotides are TGTGCCTGGAGTGTAGTCGGGGGCTCCTACGAGCAGTACTTC.

This clone was picked up one time. The chain combines TRBV3-1 (or the pseudogene TRBV3-2) with TRBJ1-6; 7 nucleotides line up with TRBD1. The germline gives CDR1 LGHDT, CDR2 YNNKEL (reference sequence). The CDR3 extends over 19 amino acids. Trimming took 0 bases from V and 8 from J; bases not matched to a gene: 16. This CDR3 reads CASSQDHNRCTGVDSPLHF. The CDR3 nucleotides read TGTGCCAGCAGCCAAGATCACAATCGTTGCACAGGGGTGGATTCACCCCTCCACTTT.

V gene TRBV7-2 combines with J gene TRBJ1-5; 7 positions agree with TRBD1. The CDR3 length is 14 residues. Looked up from germline, CDR1 is SGHTA and CDR2 is FQGNSA. V lost 5 bases and J lost 5; bases outside the gene matches: 6. The CDR3 region is CASSLDRTDQPQHF. The CDR3 DNA reads TGTGCCAGCAGCCTGGACAGGACCGATCAGCCCCAGCATTTT.

DNA of the CDR3: TGTGCCAGCAGTCATTTTCTGGCGGGGGGGCCAAATGAGCAGTTCTTC. Encoded protein: CASSHFLAGGPNEQFF. The chain is built from TRBV27 and TRBJ2-1, with 9 bases aligning to TRBD2. V lost 5 bases, J lost 7 bases, and 12 bases stayed unmatched. The CDR3 loop spans 16 amino acids. Germline CDR1 MNHEY, CDR2 SMNVEV (reference sequence).

The rearrangement uses TRBV7-2 and TRBJ1-2; TRBD1 aligns across 8 bases. This CDR3 is 13 amino acids long. After removal of 4 bases from V and 8 bases from J, the junction contained 6 bases not matched to a gene. CDR1 is SGHTA and CDR2 is FQGNSA in the germline V gene. CDR3 protein: CASSSRQGQGYTF. The CDR3 region has the DNA TGTGCCAGCAGCTCCCGACAGGGGCAGGGCTACACCTTC.